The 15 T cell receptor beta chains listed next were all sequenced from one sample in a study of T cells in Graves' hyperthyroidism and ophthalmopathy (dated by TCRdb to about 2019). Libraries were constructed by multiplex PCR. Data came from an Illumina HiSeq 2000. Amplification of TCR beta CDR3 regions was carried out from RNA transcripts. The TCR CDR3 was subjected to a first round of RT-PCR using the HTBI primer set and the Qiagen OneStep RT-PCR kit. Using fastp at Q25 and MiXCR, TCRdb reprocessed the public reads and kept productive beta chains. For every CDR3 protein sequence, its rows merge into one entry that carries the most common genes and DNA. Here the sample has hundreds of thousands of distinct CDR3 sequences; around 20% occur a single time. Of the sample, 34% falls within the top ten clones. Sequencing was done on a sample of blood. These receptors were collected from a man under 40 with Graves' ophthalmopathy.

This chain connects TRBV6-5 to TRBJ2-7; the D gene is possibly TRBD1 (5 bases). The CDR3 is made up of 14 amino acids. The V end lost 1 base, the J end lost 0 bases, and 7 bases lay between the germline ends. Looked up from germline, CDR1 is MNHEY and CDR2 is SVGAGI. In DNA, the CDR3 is TGTGCCAGCAGTTACTGGGGCAGCTCCTACGAGCAGTACTTC. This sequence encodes CASSYWGSSYEQYF.

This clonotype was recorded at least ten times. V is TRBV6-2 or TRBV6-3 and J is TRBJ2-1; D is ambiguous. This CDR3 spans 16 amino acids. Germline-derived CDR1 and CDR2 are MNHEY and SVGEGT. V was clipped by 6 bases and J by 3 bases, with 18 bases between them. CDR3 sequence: CASSHLIGSGYNEQFF. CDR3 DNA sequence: TGTGCCAGCAGCCATCTGATTGGGTCTGGCTACAATGAGCAGTTCTTC.

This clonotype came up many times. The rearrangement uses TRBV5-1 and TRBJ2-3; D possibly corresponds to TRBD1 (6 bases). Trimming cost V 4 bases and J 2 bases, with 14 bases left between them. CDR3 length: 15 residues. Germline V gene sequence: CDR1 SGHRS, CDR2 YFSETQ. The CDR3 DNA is TGCGCCAGCAGCCGTGACAGGAGTTACACAGATACGCAGTATTTT. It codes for CASSRDRSYTDTQYF.

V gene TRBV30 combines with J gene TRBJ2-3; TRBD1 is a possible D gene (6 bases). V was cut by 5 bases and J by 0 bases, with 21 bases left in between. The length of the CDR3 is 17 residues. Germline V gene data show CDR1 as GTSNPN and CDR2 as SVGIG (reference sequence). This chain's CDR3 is CAWGGGSAASSTDTQYF. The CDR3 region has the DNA TGTGCCTGGGGGGGCGGTAGTGCGGCCTCTAGCACAGATACGCAGTATTTT. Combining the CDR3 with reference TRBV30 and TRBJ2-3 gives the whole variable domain SQTIHQWPATLVQPVGSPLSLECTVEGTSNPNLYWYRQAAGRGLQLLFYSVGIGQISSEVPQNLSASRPQDRQFILSSKKLLLSDSGFYLCAWGGGSAASSTDTQYFGPGTRLTVL.

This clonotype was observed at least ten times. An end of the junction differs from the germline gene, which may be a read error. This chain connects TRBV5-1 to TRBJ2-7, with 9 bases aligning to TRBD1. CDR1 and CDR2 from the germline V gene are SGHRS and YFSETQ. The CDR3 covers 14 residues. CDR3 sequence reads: CASSSGQGPYEQYF. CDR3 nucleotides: TGTGCCAGCTCATCCGGACAGGGGCCCTACGAGCAGTACTTC.

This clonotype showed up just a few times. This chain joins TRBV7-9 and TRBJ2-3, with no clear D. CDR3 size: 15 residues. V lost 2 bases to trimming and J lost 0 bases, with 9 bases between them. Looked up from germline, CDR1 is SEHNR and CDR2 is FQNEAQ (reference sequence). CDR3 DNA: TGTGCCAGCAGCTTAATCGACTTCAGCACAGATACGCAGTATTTT. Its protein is CASSLIDFSTDTQYF.

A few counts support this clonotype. CDR3 amino acids: CASSTRQGRGTEAFF. The CDR3 DNA reads TGTGCCAGTAGTACCAGACAGGGGCGAGGAACTGAAGCTTTCTTT. The V call is TRBV19, the J call TRBJ1-1, with 8 bases lining up with TRBD1. J lost 5 bases, V lost 4 bases, and 9 bases had no gene match. Germline lookup yields CDR1 LNHDA and CDR2 SQIVND (reference sequence). The CDR3 consists of 15 residues.

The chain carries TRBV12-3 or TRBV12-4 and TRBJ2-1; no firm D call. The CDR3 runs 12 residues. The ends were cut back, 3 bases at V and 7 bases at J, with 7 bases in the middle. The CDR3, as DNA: TGTGCCAGCAGTTTTAATGCGAATGAGCAGTTCTTC. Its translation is CASSFNANEQFF.

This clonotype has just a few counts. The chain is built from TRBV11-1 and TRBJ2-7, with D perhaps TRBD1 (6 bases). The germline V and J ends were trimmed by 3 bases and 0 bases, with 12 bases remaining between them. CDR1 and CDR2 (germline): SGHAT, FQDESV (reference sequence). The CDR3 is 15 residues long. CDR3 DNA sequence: TGTGCCAGCAGCTTGGATACAGGGATCTCCTACGAGCAGTACTTC. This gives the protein CASSLDTGISYEQYF.

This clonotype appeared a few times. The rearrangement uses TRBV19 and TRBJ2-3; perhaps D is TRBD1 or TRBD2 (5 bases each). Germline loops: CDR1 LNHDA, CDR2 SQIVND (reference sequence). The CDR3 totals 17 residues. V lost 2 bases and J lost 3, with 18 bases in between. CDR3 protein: CASSITGTLTITDTQYF. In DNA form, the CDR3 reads TGTGCCAGTAGTATAACGGGGACCCTTACCATAACAGATACGCAGTATTTT.

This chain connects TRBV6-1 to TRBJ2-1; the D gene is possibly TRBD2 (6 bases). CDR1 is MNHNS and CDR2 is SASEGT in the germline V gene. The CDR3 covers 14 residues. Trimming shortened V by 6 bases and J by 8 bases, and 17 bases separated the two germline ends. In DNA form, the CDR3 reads TGTGCCAGCAGCCGGGGGTGGGACCGGGATGAGCAGTTCTTC. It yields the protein CASSRGWDRDEQFF.

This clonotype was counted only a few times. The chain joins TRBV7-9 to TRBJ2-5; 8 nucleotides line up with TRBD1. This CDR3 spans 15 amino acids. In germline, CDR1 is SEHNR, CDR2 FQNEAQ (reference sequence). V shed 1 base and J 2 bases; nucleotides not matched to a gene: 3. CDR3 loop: CASSLGRGLQETQYF. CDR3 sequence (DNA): TGTGCCAGCAGCTTAGGCAGGGGGCTACAAGAGACCCAGTACTTC.

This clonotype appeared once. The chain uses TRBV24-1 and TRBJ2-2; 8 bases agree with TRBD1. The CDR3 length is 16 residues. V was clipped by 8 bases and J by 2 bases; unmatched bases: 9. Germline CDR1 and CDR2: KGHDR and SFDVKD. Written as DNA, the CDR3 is TGTGCCACCAATTCAGGGGGCCGTGGAAACACCGGGGAGCTGTTTTTT. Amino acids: CATNSGGRGNTGELFF.

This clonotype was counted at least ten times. CDR3 amino acids: CATSRRQGLGGADTQYF. CDR3 in DNA: TGTGCCACCAGCAGAAGACAGGGTTTAGGAGGGGCAGATACGCAGTATTTT. The rearrangement joins TRBV15 to TRBJ2-3, with D possibly TRBD1 on 7 matching bases. CDR1 is LNHNV, CDR2 YYDKDF, per germline (reference sequence). V shed 2 bases and J shed 4 bases, with 19 bases lying between them. The CDR3 sequence is 17 residues long. The whole variable domain, filled in from reference TRBV15 and TRBJ2-3, reads DAMVIQNPRYQVTQFGKPVTLSCSQTLNHNVMYWYQQKSSQAPKLLFHYYDKDFNNEADTPDNFQSRRPNTSFCFLDIRSPGLGDTAMYLCATSRRQGLGGADTQYFGPGTRLTVL.

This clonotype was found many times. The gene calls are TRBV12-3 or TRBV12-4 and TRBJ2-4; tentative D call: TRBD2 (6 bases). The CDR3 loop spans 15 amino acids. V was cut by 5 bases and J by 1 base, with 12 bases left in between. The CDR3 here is CASSPPGLAKNIQYF. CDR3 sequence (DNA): TGTGCCAGCAGTCCGCCGGGACTCGCCAAAAACATTCAGTACTTC.